The following is a T cell receptor (beta chain) sequence with its context. This CDR3 contains 15 residues. Germline-derived CDR1 and CDR2 are MGHRA and YSYEKL. V lost 5 bases to trimming and J lost 3 bases; unmatched junction nucleotides: 4. The record originates from a study of blood T cell repertoires in COVID-19. TCRdb keeps only in-frame clones here, not all; method: immunoSEQ multiplex PCR. The sample contains tens of thousands of clones, 88% of which appear only once. This TCR derives from a woman aged 50 to 60 with active or convalescent COVID-19. Sequenced material: peripheral blood. The chain recombines TRBV4-1 with TRBJ1-4; 9 nucleotides match TRBD1. CDR3 DNA: TGCGCCAGCAGCAGCCGGGACAGGGCTAATGAAAAACTGTTTTTT. It encodes CASSSRDRANEKLFF.